This T cell receptor (beta chain) is drawn from a study of T cell responses to AZD1222 COVID-19 vaccine. Study-level points and caveats: Receipt of two AZD1222 doses was followed by a rise in Spike-specific TCR breadth and depth.

TCRdb keeps only in-frame clones here, not all; method: immunoSEQ multiplex PCR. This sample carries some 83,000 clones, around 90% of them seen once, and the ten largest clones take 5% to 6%. Turning to this clone: What it binds is not known.

This CDR3 comprises 14 residues. The V end was cut by 3 bases, the J end by 8 bases, with 15 bases between. Looked up from germline, CDR1 is KGHDR and CDR2 is SFDVKD. This clonotype was obtained from an adult in good health. The chain links TRBV24-1 to TRBJ1-2; D might be TRBD1 (5 bases). Specimen: peripheral blood, collected on day 0 of AZD1222 vaccination. CDR3 in DNA: TGTGCCACCAGTGATCCGGGACGGTTCTGGGGCTACACCTTC. It is translated as CATSDPGRFWGYTF.